This T cell receptor beta chain was found in a study of CD8+CD57+ T cells in acquired aplastic anemia. Study background: Average DNA yield from sorted CD4+ and CD8+ cells was around 3 ug.

By flow cytometry, patients selected for sequencing had shown an expansion of CD8+CD57+ cells. Study conclusions and caveats: Researchers report that fewer than 35 CD8+ CDR3 sequences appeared in both patients and controls.

V was clipped by 1 base and J by 5 bases, with 11 bases between them. Germline CDR1 is MNHNS and CDR2 is SASEGT. CDR3 length: 14 amino acids. In this sample, this clonotype turned up many times. Its antigen is unknown. The TCR beta profiling, which covered VDJ combination and CDR3 sequence, was carried out using genomic DNA as the template. TCRdb analysed the reads with MiXCR anew, one entry per CDR3 protein. The data show around 160,000 distinct CDR3 sequences, roughly 48% seen once. The chain links TRBV6-1 to TRBJ2-5; TRBD1 is a possible D gene (6 bases). The TCR was taken from a human donor with aplastic anemia. Specimen: sorted CD4+, CD8+, or CD8+CD57+ T cells (not recorded which) from PBMCs. The CDR3 is CASSEDRVRETQYF. The CDR3 region has the DNA TGTGCCAGCAGTGAAGACAGGGTCCGGGAGACCCAGTACTTC.